The clone carrying this TCR beta chain was seen many times. These data are taken from a study of T-cell reconstitution after alpha-beta-depleted transplantation in children. Researchers prepared the TCRbeta library using unique molecular identifiers, the study reports. TCRdb processed the PCR reads anew with MiXCR; each CDR3 protein has one entry. This sample has about 110,000 distinct CDR3 sequences; approximately 6.4% occur once, and the top ten carry 20% to 25%. Germline CDR1 DFQATT, CDR2 SNEGSKA (reference sequence). Trimming shortened V by 5 bases and J by 4 bases, and 6 bases separated the two germline ends. This CDR3 contains 10 residues.

This receptor was identified in a male patient aged 2 to 10 who had a stem cell transplant for acute lymphoblastic leukemia, so the T cells may come from the graft donor. The chain combines TRBV20-1 with TRBJ2-7, with D perhaps TRBD2 (6 bases). This specimen consisted of PBMCs, mostly from graft donor cells, obtained 360 days after TCRalphabeta/CD19-depleted stem cell transplant. In nucleotides, the CDR3 is TGCAGTGCTGGGGGGTACGAGCAGTACTTC. Translating it yields CSAGGYEQYF.